The entry below gives a single T cell receptor (beta chain) sequence along with its context. Its target is unknown. Libraries of TCR beta came from quantitative 5'-RACE with molecular barcodes. Each CDR3 protein gets one entry after TCRdb re-called the 5' RACE reads with MiXCR. The data hold about 840,000 distinct CDR3 sequences, with roughly 12% observed a single time. The sample originates from a study of CD8 T cells in ankylosing spondylitis. Regarding the study as a whole: A motif in TCR beta, a set of several highly homologous variants, appeared characteristic of ankylosing spondylitis blood.

The CDR3 loop spans 15 amino acids. Germline lookup yields CDR1 SGHRS and CDR2 YFSETQ. V lost 0 bases and J lost 0, with 7 bases in between. This TCR was sampled from a male donor with ankylosing spondylitis. The rearrangement uses TRBV5-1 and TRBJ1-3; no reliable D call. Input material: blood, either unsorted or a sorted T cell fraction (not recorded which). In nucleotides, the CDR3 is TGCGCCAGCAGCTTGGGACTGTTCTCTGGAAACACCATATATTTT. Residues: CASSLGLFSGNTIYF.